A selection of T cell receptor beta chains follows, all from one sample in a study of blood T cell repertoires in COVID-19. Assay: immunoSEQ multiplex PCR; the TCRdb copy retains only in-frame clones and omits some. The table has a few hundred thousand clones, around 90% seen once. The sample taken for sequencing was peripheral blood. The receptors originated from an older woman with COVID-19, enrolled during active disease. The CDR3 runs from the conserved cysteine through the conserved F or W. A D gene is named only where the DNA matches it firmly. A row's size may be missing; if present it is once, few, many or a size class.

>.|TRBJ1-1|TRBV27|.
CASSFDGTIMNTEAFF
TGTGCCAGCAGTTTTGACGGGACAATTATGAACACTGAAGCTTTCTTT
>.|TRBJ1-4|TRBV29-1|.
CSVAQASDEKLFF
TGCAGCGTTGCACAGGCTTCGGACGAAAAACTGTTTTTT
>.|TRBJ2-3|TRBV12-5|TRBD2
CASGLGLAARADTQYF
TGTGCTAGTGGTTTGGGACTAGCGGCGAGGGCAGATACGCAGTATTTT
>.|TRBJ1-4|TRBV7-2|TRBD1
CASSWTGTGGEKLFF
TGTGCCAGCAGCTGGACCGGGACAGGGGGAGAAAAACTGTTTTTT
>.|TRBJ1-4|TRBV6-1|.
CASSEVRGLNEKLFF
TGTGCCAGCAGTGAAGTTAGGGGTTTGAATGAAAAACTGTTTTTT
>.|TRBJ1-1|TRBV6-5|TRBD1
CASSALTGGTEAFF
TGTGCCAGCAGCGCTCTGACAGGGGGGACTGAAGCTTTCTTT
>.|TRBJ2-5|TRBV6-5|.
CASRGLQETQYF
TGTGCCAGTAGGGGTTTACAAGAGACCCAGTACTTC
>.|TRBJ1-2|TRBV6-2/TRBV6-3|TRBD1
CASRPRTGNYGYTF
TGTGCCAGCAGACCTCGGACAGGGAACTATGGCTACACCTTC
>.|TRBJ2-3|TRBV30|TRBD2
CAFNYRTSRADTQYF
TGTGCCTTCAACTACCGGACTAGTAGGGCAGATACGCAGTATTTT
>.|TRBJ1-4|TRBV18|.
CASSQPGFREANEKLFF
TGTGCCAGCTCCCAACCCGGGTTCCGGGAAGCTAATGAAAAACTGTTTTTT
>.|TRBJ2-3|TRBV6-5|.
CASSYSGLRTDTQYF
TGTGCCAGCAGTTACTCGGGACTTCGCACAGATACGCAGTATTTT
>.|TRBJ1-2|TRBV6-2/TRBV6-3|TRBD1
CASSYGTGANYGYTF
TGTGCCAGCAGTTACGGGACAGGGGCCAACTATGGCTACACCTTC
>.|TRBJ2-7|TRBV25-1|TRBD1
CASRSSRTGGSYEQYF
TGTGCCAGCAGATCGTCCAGGACAGGGGGCTCCTACGAGCAGTACTTC
>.|TRBJ2-7|TRBV6-2/TRBV6-3|.
CASSPIFALQVEQYF
TGTGCCAGCAGTCCGATTTTTGCCCTCCAGGTCGAGCAGTACTTC
>few|TRBJ1-3|TRBV5-1|TRBD1
CASSFDVTRTGSGNTIYF
TGCGCCAGCAGCTTTGACGTTACACGGACAGGGTCTGGAAACACCATATATTTT
>.|TRBJ1-5|TRBV15|TRBD1
CATSRGRTGDQPQHF
TGTGCCACCAGCAGAGGGAGGACAGGGGATCAGCCCCAGCATTTT
>.|TRBJ1-2|TRBV7-2|.
CASSLQGISYGYTF
TGTGCCAGCAGCTTACAGGGGATTTCATATGGCTACACCTTC
>.|TRBJ1-4|TRBV4-1|TRBD1
CASSQGQGSTNEKLFF
TGCGCCAGCAGCCAAGGACAGGGAAGCACTAATGAAAAACTGTTTTTT
>.|TRBJ2-7|TRBV5-4|TRBD1
CASSSPGTVYEQYF
TGTGCCAGCAGCTCGCCCGGGACAGTCTACGAGCAGTACTTC
>.|TRBJ2-7|TRBV27|.
CASSLNRVGEQYF
TGTGCCAGCAGTTTAAACAGGGTGGGGGAGCAGTACTTC
>.|TRBJ1-2|TRBV5-1|.
CASSPPTENYGYTF
TGCGCCAGCAGCCCCCCGACGGAGAACTATGGCTACACCTTC
>.|TRBJ2-1|TRBV5-1|TRBD1
CASSFPPGGTGLPLYNEQFF
TGCGCCAGCAGCTTCCCCCCCGGCGGGACAGGTTTACCACTATACAATGAGCAGTTCTTC
>.|TRBJ1-2|TRBV5-5|TRBD1
CASSYSGQGAYGYTF
TGTGCCAGCAGCTACTCGGGACAGGGGGCCTATGGCTACACCTTC
>.|TRBJ1-1|TRBV3-1/TRBV3-2|.
CASSQVSGTEAFF
TGTGCCAGCAGCCAAGTCTCGGGGACTGAAGCTTTCTTT
>.|TRBJ1-5|TRBV30|TRBD1
CAWSVRTPHGQGRRIDQPQHF
TGTGCCTGGAGTGTCCGCACCCCCCACGGACAGGGCCGCAGAATCGATCAGCCCCAGCATTTT
>.|TRBJ2-5|TRBV6-5|TRBD2
CASRSLAGGQTQYF
TGTGCCAGCAGGTCCCTAGCGGGGGGGCAGACCCAGTACTTC
>.|TRBJ1-5|TRBV4-1|.
CASSRGGSNQPQHF
TGCGCCAGCAGCCGTGGGGGGAGCAATCAGCCCCAGCATTTT
>.|TRBJ1-6|TRBV27|TRBD1
CASSPGQGYNSPLHF
TGTGCCAGCAGTCCGGGACAGGGGTATAATTCACCCCTCCACTTT
>once|TRBJ2-6|TRBV27|TRBD2
CASSLLAGGVSGANVLTF
TGTGCCAGCAGCCTCCTAGCGGGGGGCGTCTCTGGGGCCAACGTCCTGACTTTC
>once|TRBJ1-1|TRBV11-2|.
CASSLESQGTEAFF
TGTGCCAGCAGCTTAGAATCTCAGGGCACTGAAGCTTTCTTT
>.|TRBJ2-7|TRBV6-2/TRBV6-3|TRBD2
CASSLSRPGTSGSYEQYF
TGTGCCAGCAGTTTGAGTCGACCGGGGACTAGCGGGTCCTACGAGCAGTACTTC
>.|TRBJ2-7|TRBV7-9|TRBD1
CASSIRDSTRQYF
TGTGCCAGCAGCATCCGGGACAGTACGAGGCAGTACTTC
>once|TRBJ2-7|TRBV5-6|.
CASSTDTQGLGYEQYF
TGTGCCAGCAGCACGGATACACAGGGTCTAGGCTACGAGCAGTACTTC
>.|TRBJ2-5|TRBV11-2|TRBD1
CASRRIRGPRQETQYF
TGTGCCAGCAGGAGAATCAGGGGGCCGAGACAAGAGACCCAGTACTTC
>.|TRBJ1-2|TRBV30|TRBD1
CAWSSSGGTNYGYTF
TGTGCCTGGAGTTCGTCAGGGGGGACTAACTATGGCTACACCTTC
>.|TRBJ2-1|TRBV15|TRBD2
CATRGLAGGRSRNEQFF
TGTGCCACCCGTGGACTAGCGGGGGGAAGATCCCGCAATGAGCAGTTCTTC
>.|TRBJ2-5|TRBV2|TRBD2
CASRSLREQETQYF
TGTGCCAGCCGCTCCTTGCGGGAGCAAGAGACCCAGTACTTC
>.|TRBJ2-1|TRBV3-1/TRBV3-2|TRBD1
CASSQDLVQGAREQFF
TGTGCCAGCAGCCAAGATCTCGTACAGGGGGCTCGGGAGCAGTTCTTC
>few|TRBJ1-4|TRBV9|.
CASSVGLTSANEKLFF
TGTGCCAGCAGCGTGGGACTAACCTCGGCTAATGAAAAACTGTTTTTT
>.|TRBJ2-2|TRBV5-4|TRBD2
CASREAGGQNTGELFF
TGTGCCAGCAGAGAAGCGGGGGGGCAGAACACCGGGGAGCTGTTTTTT
>.|TRBJ2-2|TRBV3-1/TRBV3-2|.
CASSHWAPFGTGELFF
TGTGCCAGCAGCCATTGGGCGCCCTTTGGGACCGGGGAGCTGTTTTTT
>.|TRBJ1-2|TRBV20-1|.
CSASGGVYGYTF
TGCAGTGCTAGTGGGGGGGTCTATGGCTACACCTTC
>.|TRBJ1-3|TRBV6-5|.
CASTPTGGGNTIYF
TGTGCCAGCACTCCAACGGGGGGAGGAAACACCATATATTTT
>.|TRBJ1-6|TRBV6-4|.
CASSLEENSPLHF
TGTGCCAGCAGTCTCGAGGAGAATTCACCCCTCCACTTT
>.|TRBJ2-1|TRBV5-1|TRBD2
CPSSSGTSGGGWYNEQFF
TGCCCCAGCAGCTCCGGGACTAGCGGGGGGGGTTGGTACAATGAGCAGTTCTTC
>.|TRBJ1-3|TRBV5-4|TRBD1
CASSVGTGGSGNTIYF
TGTGCCAGCAGCGTCGGGACAGGGGGATCTGGAAACACCATATATTTT
>once|TRBJ1-6|TRBV9|TRBD1
CASRPGQNNSPLHF
TGTGCCAGCAGACCGGGACAGAATAATTCACCCCTCCACTTT
>.|TRBJ1-2|TRBV4-1|TRBD1
CASSQKTGISYGYTF
TGCGCCAGCAGCCAAAAGACAGGGATCAGTTATGGCTACACCTTC
>.|TRBJ2-4|TRBV1|.
CTSSQVGWGSYKNIQYF
.
>.|TRBJ1-5|TRBV27|.
CASRVGGRVNQPQHF
TGTGCCAGCAGAGTCGGCGGCAGGGTCAATCAGCCCCAGCATTTT
>.|TRBJ1-2|TRBV15|.
CATSDLGSDTF
TGTGCCACCAGCGACCTTGGGAGTGACACCTTC
>.|TRBJ1-5|TRBV18|.
CASSPSEDQPQHF
TGTGCCAGCTCACCGTCGGAGGATCAGCCCCAGCATTTT
>.|TRBJ1-1|TRBV7-6|.
CASSSGAEAFF
TGTGCCAGCAGCTCCGGTGCCGAAGCTTTCTTT
>.|TRBJ1-4|TRBV7-3|TRBD1
CASSLNPGGKGEKLFF
TGTGCCAGCAGCCTAAACCCAGGGGGGAAGGGTGAAAAACTGTTTTTT
>.|TRBJ1-3|TRBV30|TRBD1
CAWSAKDRAGNTIYF
TGTGCCTGGAGTGCAAAGGACAGGGCTGGAAACACCATATATTTT
>.|TRBJ1-1|TRBV5-4|TRBD1
CASSWGQGVNTEAFF
TGTGCCAGCAGCTGGGGACAGGGTGTGAACACTGAAGCTTTCTTT
>.|TRBJ1-1|TRBV5-4|TRBD1
CASSHEQGAEAFF
TGTGCCAGCAGCCACGAACAGGGGGCTGAAGCTTTCTTT